The entry that follows covers one T cell receptor beta chain sequence. Its antigen specificity is not known. Base qualities are not at hand, and no much larger clone is one base apart. The data derive from a study of T cell repertoires in cytomegalovirus infection (dated 2019 in TCRdb). With regard to the full study: Because public TCR beta signatures pointed to carriage of CMV infection together with the matching HLA type, the HLA type of each donor mattered for the analysis.

TCRdb shows the sequencer as Illumina HiSeq 1500. TCRdb reworked the public reads: Q25 trimming with fastp, MiXCR clone assembly, productive beta chains retained. Every entry covers one CDR3 protein and lists the most common genes and DNA from its rows. The sample yields a few hundred thousand distinct CDR3 sequences; approximately 15% were counted once. Around 47% of the sample rests with the top ten. At the junction V is shortened by 8 bases and J by 1 base, with 14 bases in between. The CDR3 starts with the cysteine, ends with the phenylalanine, and has 14 residues. Solely the CDR3 DNA is kept, with 42 bases framed from the first base. CDR1 and CDR2, per the germline V gene, are MNHEY and SVGEGT. Findings and caveats that apply to the study as a whole: The ex vivo response was dominated by HLA-C-restricted CMV-specific TCR beta clonotypes, which also provided the single most frequent clonotype in two of eight donors. In both this cohort and an independent cohort of 352 donors, the cumulative frequency of public TCR beta family members distinguished carriers of CMV infection plus the relevant HLA type.

This sequence uses TRBV6-2 or TRBV6-3 and TRBJ2-5; the D gene cannot be named for sure. The clonotype originates from a human donor in good health (CMV status not recorded). Some clones in this sample may be carry-over from other donors' samples. The sequenced material came from CD8+ T cells from PBMCs. In nucleotide form, the sequence is TGTGCCAGCTCCTACAACCTAGTCCAAGAGACCCAGTACTTC. It codes for CASSYNLVQETQYF.